This entry lists 17 T cell receptor beta chains sequenced from one sample in a study of graft-versus-host responses after intestinal transplantation. The antigens of these receptors remain unknown. Generated by immunoSEQ multiplex PCR, the TCRdb table keeps only in-frame clones and is missing some. This table has about 47,000 clones, around 95% appearing once. The sample here was unstimulated CD8+ T cells sorted from spleen or lymph node cells, taken before transplant. These receptors were obtained from a human donor who was the organ donor for an intestinal transplant.

The chain has TRBV19 and TRBJ1-1; D call uncertain. The germline V and J ends were trimmed by 10 bases and 1 base, with 10 bases remaining between them. Germline lookup yields CDR1 LNHDA and CDR2 SQIVND (reference sequence). The CDR3 sequence is 12 residues long. CDR3 loop: CATSKGNTEAFF. The CDR3 DNA reads as TGTGCCACCAGCAAGGGGAACACTGAAGCTTTCTTT. Filled out from reference TRBV19 and TRBJ1-1, the complete variable domain reads DGGITQSPKYLFRKEGQNVTLSCEQNLNHDAMYWYRQDPGQGLRLIYYSQIVNDFQKGDIAEGYSVSREKKESFPLTVTSAQKNPTAFYLCATSKGNTEAFFGQGTRLTVV.

This clone was counted once. The chain links TRBV28 to TRBJ1-4, with D possibly being TRBD1 (5 bases). Germline assignment: CDR1 MDHEN and CDR2 SYDVKM. Trimming pared 3 bases from V and 8 bases from J, leaving 19 bases between. This CDR3 spans 16 amino acids. CDR3 sequence: CASSFFGAPGAEKLFF. For the CDR3, the DNA is TGTGCCAGCAGTTTCTTCGGGGCCCCTGGAGCCGAAAAACTGTTTTTT.

The chain is built from TRBV29-1 and TRBJ2-7, with D possibly matching TRBD1 (5 bases). V was cut by 3 bases and J by 9 bases, with 12 bases left in between. The CDR3 is 11 amino acids. The germline CDR1 and CDR2 sequences are SQVTM and ANQGSEA. The CDR3 bases are TGCAGCGTTGATGAAGGGGTCATGCAGTACTTC. As protein: CSVDEGVMQYF.

This clone occurred once. This rearrangement joins TRBV27 to TRBJ2-2; possible D gene TRBD2, 6 bases. Germline V CDR1 and CDR2: MNHEY, SMNVEV (reference sequence). Trimming left V 9 bases short and J 0 bases short, with 14 bases between. This CDR3 comprises 15 residues. CDR3 DNA sequence: TGTGCCAGTAGGAGGGGTTTCGCGAACACCGGGGAGCTGTTTTTT. Translating gives CASRRGFANTGELFF.

The chain uses TRBV27 and TRBJ1-1, with a possible D match to TRBD1 (5 bases). Germline V gives CDR1 MNHEY, CDR2 SMNVEV (reference sequence). The CDR3 is 15 residues long. Trimming removed 5 bases at V and 3 bases at J, with 16 bases between. CDR3 sequence reads: CASSLRQGGDTEAFF. In nucleotides, the CDR3 is TGTGCCAGCAGTCTTAGGCAGGGTGGGGACACTGAAGCTTTCTTT.

The J gene is TRBJ1-2, the V gene TRBV4-1, with TRBD1 matching over 8 bases. V shed 4 bases, J shed 4 bases, and the junction held 5 bases outside the gene matches. The CDR3 has 14 residues. Germline CDR1 and CDR2: MGHRA and YSYEKL. Here the CDR3 reads CASSPLQGGYGYTF. The CDR3 region has the DNA TGCGCCAGCAGCCCCTTACAGGGGGGCTATGGCTACACCTTC.

This chain uses TRBV19 with TRBJ2-7; 7 bases are shared with TRBD1. With 2 bases clipped from V and 2 bases from J, the junction kept 9 bases outside the gene matches. Germline V CDR1 and CDR2: LNHDA, SQIVND (reference sequence). This CDR3 is built from 16 residues. The CDR3 region has the DNA TGTGCCAGTAGTATACCCCGACCGACAGGGACCTACGAGCAGTACTTC. Translating it yields CASSIPRPTGTYEQYF.

This clone was counted a single time. This sequence joins TRBV7-3 and TRBJ1-2; 9 bases are a match to TRBD1. This CDR3 has 14 amino acids. V was clipped by 4 bases and J by 2 bases; unmatched bases: 2. Germline V gene lookup returns CDR1 SGHTA and CDR2 FQGTGA. CDR3 in DNA: TGTGCCAGCAGCTCGACAGGGGGGAACTATGGCTACACCTTC. Translating gives CASSSTGGNYGYTF. Full variable domain (rest looked up from reference TRBV7-3 and TRBJ1-2): GAGVSQTPSNKVTEKGKYVELRCDPISGHTALYWYRQSLGQGPEFLIYFQGTGAADDSGLPNDRFFAVRPEGSVSTLKIQRTERGDSAVYLCASSSTGGNYGYTFGSGTRLTVV.

The CDR3 loop reads CASSQAQGGTYEQYF. The DNA for the CDR3 is TGCGCCAGCAGCCAAGCACAGGGGGGGACCTACGAGCAGTACTTC. The chain recombines TRBV4-3 with TRBJ2-5; tentatively, D is TRBD1 (8 bases). The DNA end is more similar to TRBJ2-7, so the J call may be wrong. CDR3 size: 15 residues. Germline V CDR1 and CDR2: LGHNA, YSLEER.

This chain connects TRBV10-3 to TRBJ1-4; a weak D match, TRBD1 (5 bases). The CDR3 spans 14 residues. Trimming took 3 bases from V and 6 from J, leaving 11 bases between them. CDR1 is ENHRY and CDR2 is SYGVKD in the germline V gene. The CDR3: CAISDPPTDEKLFF. The CDR3 DNA is TGTGCCATCAGTGACCCTCCGACAGATGAAAAACTGTTTTTT.

This chain joins TRBV30 and TRBJ1-1; TRBD1 might be the D (5 bases). The V gene lost 8 bases and the J gene lost 5 bases, with 12 bases spanning the gap. Germline CDR1 reads GTSNPN; CDR2 reads SVGIG (reference sequence). This CDR3 spans 11 amino acids. CDR3 loop: CARSGGTEAFF. CDR3 nucleotides: TGTGCCCGAAGCGGGGGAACTGAAGCTTTCTTT.

The chain combines TRBV15 with TRBJ2-5; weak D call: TRBD1 (5 bases). Germline assignment: CDR1 LNHNV and CDR2 YYDKDF (reference sequence). There are 14 residues in the CDR3. V lost 5 bases, J lost 2 bases, and 12 bases lay in between. The CDR3: CATSGVDSQETQYF. The CDR3 DNA follows: TGTGCCACCAGCGGGGTCGACAGTCAAGAGACCCAGTACTTC.

This clone was seen once. J is TRBJ2-2 and V is TRBV4-1; D uncertain. CDR1 MGHRA and CDR2 YSYEKL come from the germline V gene. V gave up 0 bases and J gave up 6 bases, with 11 bases separating them. The CDR3 runs 15 residues. CDR3 DNA sequence: TGCGCCAGCAGCCAAGAAACCAGGCAGGCCGGGGAGCTGTTTTTT. It yields the protein CASSQETRQAGELFF.

V gene TRBV27 combines with J gene TRBJ2-7; D is uncertain. The V gene lost 8 bases and the J gene lost 3 bases, with 17 bases spanning the gap. Per germline, CDR1 MNHEY and CDR2 SMNVEV (reference sequence). This CDR3 has 14 residues. The CDR3 is CASGDSSNVYEQYF. In nucleotides, the CDR3 is TGTGCCAGCGGGGATAGCTCAAACGTCTACGAGCAGTACTTC.

The V call is TRBV11-2, the J call TRBJ2-1; D gene ambiguous. Germline V gene lookup returns CDR1 SGHAT and CDR2 FQNNGV. The CDR3 is 14 residues long. V lost 1 base and J 0 bases, leaving 4 bases between the germline ends. CDR3 sequence (DNA): TGTGCCAGCAGCTTAGCTAGCTCCTACAATGAGCAGTTCTTC. This sequence encodes CASSLASSYNEQFF.

The genes are TRBV28 and TRBJ2-7, with D perhaps matching TRBD1 (6 bases). V dropped 6 bases and J dropped 6 bases, with 6 bases sitting between them. This CDR3 comprises 10 residues. From germline, CDR1 is MDHEN and CDR2 SYDVKM. CDR3 loop: CASRQGEQYF. The CDR3 region has the DNA TGTGCCAGCAGACAGGGCGAGCAGTACTTC.

The chain has TRBV11-1 and TRBJ2-3, with D maybe TRBD2 (6 bases). V dropped 11 bases and J dropped 0 bases, with 12 bases sitting between them. This CDR3 is 13 amino acids long. Germline V gene sequence: CDR1 SGHAT, CDR2 FQDESV (reference sequence). CDR3 sequence (DNA): TGTGCCTGCGGGGCCTCAAGCACAGATACGCAGTATTTT. Amino acid sequence: CACGASSTDTQYF. The whole variable domain, remainder taken from reference TRBV11-1 and TRBJ2-3, is EAEVAQSPRYKITEKSQAVAFWCDPISGHATLYWYRQILGQGPELLVQFQDESVVDDSQLPKDRFSAERLKGVDSTLKIQPAELGDSAMYLCACGASSTDTQYFGPGTRLTVL.